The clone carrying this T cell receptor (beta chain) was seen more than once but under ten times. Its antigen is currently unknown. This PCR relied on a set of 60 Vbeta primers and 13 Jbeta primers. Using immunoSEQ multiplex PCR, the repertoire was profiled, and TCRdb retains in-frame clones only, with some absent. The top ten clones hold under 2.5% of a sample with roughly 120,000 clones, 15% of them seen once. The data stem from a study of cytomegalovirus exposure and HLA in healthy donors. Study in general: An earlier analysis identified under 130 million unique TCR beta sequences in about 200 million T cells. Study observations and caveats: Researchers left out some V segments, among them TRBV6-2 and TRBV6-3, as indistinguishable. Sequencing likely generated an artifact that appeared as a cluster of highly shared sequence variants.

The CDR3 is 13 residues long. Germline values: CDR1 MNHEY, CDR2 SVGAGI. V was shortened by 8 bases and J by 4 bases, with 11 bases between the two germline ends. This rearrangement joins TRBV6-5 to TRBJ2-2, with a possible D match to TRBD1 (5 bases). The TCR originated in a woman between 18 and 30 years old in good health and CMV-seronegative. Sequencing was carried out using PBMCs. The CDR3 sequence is CASAGFATGELFF. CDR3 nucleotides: TGTGCCAGCGCAGGGTTCGCCACCGGGGAGCTGTTTTTT.